This entry concerns a single T cell receptor beta chain. The sample originates from a study of blood T cell repertoires in COVID-19. Trimming shortened V by 0 bases and J by 3 bases, and 9 bases separated the two germline ends. Germline V gene data show CDR1 as LGHNT and CDR2 as FRNRAP. CDR3 size: 15 residues. Original data processing: By means of reference gene primer amplification, nucleated cell counts were estimated. Profiled with immunoSEQ multiplex PCR; TCRdb holds only in-frame clones, not every one. V and J calls plus clone size are reproduced from that table; the DNA served to infer D and trimming. The sample holds about 190,000 clones, more than 60% seen once.

The sequence came from a woman aged 45-65 years with acute or convalescent COVID-19. V gene TRBV12-5 combines with J gene TRBJ2-1; tentatively, D is TRBD1 (5 bases). Sequenced material: peripheral blood. Here the CDR3 DNA reads TGTGCTAGTGGTTTGGTAGGGGCCTACTACAATGAGCAGTTCTTC. Translating it yields CASGLVGAYYNEQFF.